Below, 25 T cell receptor beta chains from the same sample are listed, as sequenced in a study of blood T cell repertoires in COVID-19. Only in-frame clones appear in the TCRdb table, and some are missing; sequencing was by immunoSEQ multiplex PCR. The data hold roughly 300,000 clones, with roughly 80% observed a single time. Material for sequencing was peripheral blood. The origin of the receptors is a woman aged 50 to 60 who had recovered from COVID-19.

J is TRBJ1-2 and V is TRBV6-6; 10 bases line up with TRBD1. The junction had 13 bases not matched to a gene; V was cut back by 5 bases and J by 4 bases. This CDR3 spans 17 amino acids. CDR1 and CDR2 from the germline V gene are MNHNY and SVGAGI (reference sequence). The CDR3 DNA reads TGTGCCAGCAGTCGACGGCCGGGACAGGGGATGGGCTATGGCTACACCTTC. Encoded protein: CASSRRPGQGMGYGYTF.

The gene calls are TRBV7-9 and TRBJ1-1, with TRBD1 matching 12 bases. The CDR3 sequence is 18 residues long. J lost 6 bases, V lost 5 bases, and 16 bases had no gene match. Germline-derived CDR1 and CDR2 are SEHNR and FQNEAQ (reference sequence). CDR3 amino acids: CASSLGGQGAPLAAEAFF. In DNA form, the CDR3 reads TGTGCCAGCAGCCTCGGGGGACAGGGGGCGCCGTTAGCGGCTGAAGCTTTCTTT. The complete variable domain, with remaining parts taken from reference TRBV7-9 and TRBJ1-1, reads DTGVSQNPRHKITKRGQNVTFRCDPISEHNRLYWYRQTLGQGPEFLTYFQNEAQLEKSRLLSDRFSAERPKGSFSTLEIQRTEQGDSAMYLCASSLGGQGAPLAAEAFFGQGTRLTVV.

The chain employs TRBV19 and TRBJ1-4; 12 bases agree with TRBD1. The CDR3 sequence is 20 residues long. The ends lost 9 bases at V and 8 bases at J; junction bases unmatched: 25. The V gene's germline CDR1 is LNHDA and CDR2 SQIVND (reference sequence). The CDR3 region has the DNA TGTGCCAGCCACGATGCCGGCTTGGCTGGGACAGGGGGCAAGTCGGAAAAACTGTTTTTT. Translated, it gives CASHDAGLAGTGGKSEKLFF.

As for this clone: The same CDR3 arises from other DNA sequences in this sample as well. J is TRBJ1-2 and V is TRBV10-3; D remains unclear. Trimming pared 4 bases from V and 6 bases from J, leaving 12 bases between. Germline CDR1 and CDR2: ENHRY and SYGVKD. CDR3 length: 13 amino acids. DNA for the CDR3: TGTGCCATCAGTGGTACGGGTACCCATGGCTACACCTTC. Translation gives CAISGTGTHGYTF.

The gene calls are TRBV7-2 and TRBJ2-5; possibly TRBD2 for D (5 bases). Germline lookup yields CDR1 SGHTA and CDR2 FQGNSA. This CDR3 has 15 amino acids. Trimming left V 0 bases short and J 2 bases short, with 10 bases between. The CDR3 DNA reads TGTGCCAGCAGCTTAGCGCTAGCCCAGCAAGAGACCCAGTACTTC. This translates into CASSLALAQQETQYF.

The chain is built from TRBV27 and TRBJ1-2; no definite D call. The germline V gene encodes CDR1 MNHEY and CDR2 SMNVEV (reference sequence). Trimming left V 5 bases short and J 2 bases short, with 12 bases between. CDR3 length: 14 residues. The CDR3 nucleotides read TGTGCCAGCAGTACCCGGGAGGCAAACTATGGCTACACCTTC. The encoded protein is CASSTREANYGYTF.

V and J are TRBV19 and TRBJ2-1; 8 bases fit TRBD2. After removal of 3 bases from V and 1 base from J, the junction contained 11 bases not matched to a gene. The CDR3 contains 18 residues. Germline V CDR1 and CDR2: LNHDA, SQIVND (reference sequence). In DNA, the CDR3 is TGTGCCAGTAGTATGTCCGGGAGGGCCTTTTATTCCTACAATGAGCAGTTCTTC. Protein sequence: CASSMSGRAFYSYNEQFF.

As DNA, the CDR3 is TGTGCCAGCAGTCCCTCCGGGACAGGGGCCGCCGGAAAGACCCAGTACTTC. Translation: CASSPSGTGAAGKTQYF. The rearrangement uses TRBV2 and TRBJ2-5, with 10 bases fitting TRBD1. The CDR3 consists of 17 residues. Germline V gives CDR1 SNHLY, CDR2 FYNNEI. The trim removed 5 bases at V and 6 bases at J, leaving 15 bases unmatched.

V gene TRBV6-5 combines with J gene TRBJ2-7, with D possibly being TRBD1 (6 bases). This CDR3 is 11 amino acids long. Trimming removed 8 bases from V and 3 bases from J, with 8 bases in between. The germline gives CDR1 MNHEY, CDR2 SVGAGI. The DNA of the CDR3 is TGTGCCAGCGGACAGTACTACGAGCAGTACTTC. This translates into CASGQYYEQYF.

The chain recombines TRBV15 with TRBJ1-5, with D maybe TRBD1 (5 bases). CDR3 length: 14 residues. Germline V lookup: CDR1 LNHNV, CDR2 YYDKDF (reference sequence). V was shortened by 3 bases and J by 6 bases, with 12 bases between the two germline ends. In nucleotides, the CDR3 is TGTGCCACCAGCAGTTATCAGGGAGGTCAGCCCCAGCATTTT. Its protein is CATSSYQGGQPQHF.

The chain recombines TRBV6-2 or TRBV6-3 with TRBJ2-7; D remains unclear. V was shortened by 4 bases and J by 4 bases, with 8 bases between the two germline ends. Germline V gene data show CDR1 as MNHEY and CDR2 as SVGEGT. CDR3 length equals 12 residues. Here the CDR3 reads CASSLEVYEQYF. DNA of the CDR3: TGTGCCAGCAGTTTAGAGGTGTACGAGCAGTACTTC.

The V call is TRBV28, the J call TRBJ2-7; D possibly corresponds to TRBD1 (6 bases). The V and J ends lost 6 bases and 5 bases respectively, with 17 bases between them. The length of the CDR3 is 14 residues. In germline, CDR1 is MDHEN, CDR2 SYDVKM. The CDR3 DNA reads TGTGCCAGCAGCATTATCCAGGGGAAGGACGAGCAGTACTTC. Translating gives CASSIIQGKDEQYF.

This sequence joins TRBV7-9 and TRBJ1-3, with D uncertain. The length of the CDR3 is 15 residues. Germline CDR1 and CDR2: SEHNR and FQNEAQ (reference sequence). V was pared by 2 bases and J by 0 bases, with 8 bases between. The CDR3 reads CASSLQLYSGNTIYF. The CDR3 DNA reads as TGTGCCAGCAGCTTACAACTGTACTCTGGAAACACCATATATTTT.

The chain joins TRBV4-3 to TRBJ2-1, with D possibly matching TRBD1 (6 bases). V gave up 0 bases and J gave up 10 bases, with 16 bases separating them. The CDR3 contains 15 residues. Per germline, CDR1 LGHNA and CDR2 YSLEER. CDR3 sequence: CASSQDETGSREQFF. In DNA, the CDR3 is TGCGCCAGCAGCCAAGATGAAACAGGGTCCCGAGAGCAGTTCTTC.

This chain uses TRBV5-1 with TRBJ2-5; 10 positions match TRBD1. Germline V lookup: CDR1 SGHRS, CDR2 YFSETQ. This CDR3 is built from 15 residues. V lost 3 bases, J lost 3 bases, and 5 bases stayed unmatched. CDR3 nucleotide sequence: TGCGCCAGCAGCTGGGACAGGGGTGGGAAAGAGACCCAGTACTTC. Its translation: CASSWDRGGKETQYF.

This chain connects TRBV5-1 to TRBJ2-1, with 8 bases lining up with TRBD2. CDR3 length: 15 amino acids. From germline, CDR1 is SGHRS and CDR2 YFSETQ. The J segment lost 4 bases and the V segment lost 0 bases, leaving 3 bases of the junction unmatched. This chain's CDR3 is CASSLGGGLYNEQFF. As DNA, the CDR3 is TGCGCCAGCAGCTTGGGCGGGGGGCTTTACAATGAGCAGTTCTTC.

This sequence joins TRBV4-3 and TRBJ2-7, with D possibly matching TRBD1 (5 bases). Per germline, CDR1 LGHNA and CDR2 YSLEER. This CDR3 contains 13 residues. V was pared by 5 bases and J by 2 bases, with 10 bases between. The DNA of the CDR3 is TGCGCCAGCAGCGGGCCAGGGCCCTACGAGCAGTACTTC. It specifies CASSGPGPYEQYF.

This clone was found once. The chain has TRBV29-1 and TRBJ2-5; D perhaps matches TRBD1 (5 bases). The length of the CDR3 is 13 residues. The germline CDR1 and CDR2 sequences are SQVTM and ANQGSEA. With 3 bases removed from V and 5 bases from J, the gap between germline ends came to 13 bases. DNA for the CDR3: TGCAGCGTTGAGGGGCTAGGTCGGGAGACCCAGTACTTC. Protein sequence: CSVEGLGRETQYF.

This chain joins TRBV6-2 or TRBV6-3 and TRBJ1-6, with D hard to call. Germline V gene sequence: CDR1 MNHEY, CDR2 SVGEGT. This CDR3 is 14 amino acids long. Trimming cost V 5 bases and J 0 bases, with 5 bases left between them. CDR3 nucleotides: TGTGCCAGCAGTCCCGGCTCCTATAATTCACCCCTCCACTTT. Its protein product is CASSPGSYNSPLHF.

A remark on this clone: Other nucleotide sequences from this sample produce the same CDR3. This rearrangement joins TRBV6-6 to TRBJ1-1; D unclear. The V and J ends lost 0 bases and 1 base respectively, with 3 bases between them. The germline V gene encodes CDR1 MNHNY and CDR2 SVGAGI (reference sequence). This CDR3 is 13 amino acids long. CDR3 sequence: CASSYSRNTEAFF. CDR3 nucleotides: TGTGCCAGCAGTTACTCTAGGAACACTGAAGCTTTCTTT.

This chain joins TRBV25-1 and TRBJ1-1; 12 positions match TRBD1. The V and J ends lost 11 bases and 4 bases, in that order; junction bases with no gene match: 5. The germline CDR1 and CDR2 sequences are MGHDK and SYGVNS. The CDR3 is made up of 13 amino acids. The CDR3 protein is CAVGTGGLTEAFF. The CDR3 DNA reads as TGTGCCGTGGGGACAGGGGGCCTCACTGAAGCTTTCTTT.

This chain connects TRBV7-9 to TRBJ2-2, with no clear D. Germline CDR1 reads SEHNR; CDR2 reads FQNEAQ (reference sequence). Trimming removed 4 bases at V and 7 bases at J, with 7 bases between. The CDR3 contains 12 residues. CDR3 DNA sequence: TGTGCCAGCAGCTCTAAAGTCGGGGAGCTGTTTTTT. It translates to CASSSKVGELFF.

The V gene is TRBV5-1, the J gene TRBJ2-2; D perhaps matches TRBD2 (6 bases). The CDR3 is 15 amino acids. V lost 3 bases to trimming and J lost 6 bases, with 15 bases between them. CDR1 and CDR2 from the germline V gene are SGHRS and YFSETQ. The CDR3 nucleotides read TGCGCCAGCAGCTCTTATCTAGGAGGGCCCGGGGAGCTGTTTTTT. Translated, it gives CASSSYLGGPGELFF. Filled out from reference TRBV5-1 and TRBJ2-2, the complete variable domain reads KAGVTQTPRYLIKTRGQQVTLSCSPISGHRSVSWYQQTPGQGLQFLFEYFSETQRNKGNFPGRFSGRQFSNSRSEMNVSTLELGDSALYLCASSSYLGGPGELFFGEGSRLTVL.

J is TRBJ2-7 and V is TRBV5-4; D may be TRBD2 (5 bases). Germline CDR1 reads SGHNT; CDR2 reads YYREEE (reference sequence). V was shortened by 2 bases and J by 4 bases, with 19 bases between the two germline ends. The CDR3 length is 16 residues. CDR3 DNA: TGTGCCAGCAGCTTTGGCGAGGGTCATTTTGGGTACGAGCAGTACTTC. Amino acid sequence: CASSFGEGHFGYEQYF.

The chain joins TRBV19 to TRBJ2-7; TRBD1 is a possible D gene (6 bases). Trimming removed 6 bases at V and 7 bases at J, with 16 bases between. Germline assignment: CDR1 LNHDA and CDR2 SQIVND (reference sequence). The length of the CDR3 is 13 residues. Here the CDR3 DNA reads TGTGCCAGTAGCATTACAGGGACCACGGAGCAGTACTTC. As protein: CASSITGTTEQYF.